The rows below give T cell receptor beta chains drawn from one sample of a study of vaccination and CD4 T cells after COVID-19. TCRdb reprocessed the PCR reads via MiXCR and lists one record per CDR3 protein. Of around 8,000 distinct CDR3 sequences detected, over 30% appear once; the ten largest clones hold roughly 13%. The antigens for these receptors are not known. The sample taken for sequencing was CD4+ T cells from blood, cultured in vitro. The receptors shown here come from a human donor in good health. CDR3s include the opening cysteine and the closing phenylalanine or tryptophan. Each record gives: D gene, V gene, J gene, clone size, CDR3 protein, CDR3 DNA. D genes are given only for firm matches. Not all rows give a size; the values are once, few, many and, for expanded clones, a class.

d_gene: TRBD1
v_gene: TRBV7-8
j_gene: TRBJ1-6
abundance: -
CDR3aa: CASTLTGTGVSPLHF
CDR3nt: TGTGCCAGCACCCTAACCGGGACAGGGGTTTCACCCCTCCACTTT

d_gene: -
v_gene: TRBV10-3
j_gene: TRBJ1-6
abundance: -
CDR3aa: CAIRDGGAYNSPLHF
CDR3nt: TGTGCCATCCGGGACGGAGGGGCCTATAATTCACCCCTCCACTTT

d_gene: -
v_gene: TRBV10-3
j_gene: TRBJ2-5
abundance: -
CDR3aa: CAISEWGAGGRETQYF
CDR3nt: TGTGCCATCAGTGAGTGGGGGGCAGGGGGAAGAGAGACCCAGTACTTC

d_gene: -
v_gene: TRBV18
j_gene: TRBJ2-7
abundance: -
CDR3aa: CASSKGAGDEQYF
CDR3nt: TGTGCCAGCTCAAAAGGGGCCGGGGACGAGCAGTACTTC

d_gene: -
v_gene: TRBV20-1
j_gene: TRBJ1-2
abundance: few
CDR3aa: CSAPNPPSYGYTF
CDR3nt: TGCAGTGCTCCAAATCCCCCTTCCTATGGCTACACCTTC

d_gene: -
v_gene: TRBV7-2
j_gene: TRBJ2-2
abundance: -
CDR3aa: CASSLYPGANTGELFF
CDR3nt: TGTGCCAGCAGCTTATACCCGGGAGCGAACACCGGGGAGCTGTTTTTT

d_gene: TRBD1
v_gene: TRBV20-1
j_gene: TRBJ2-5
abundance: few
CDR3aa: CSARRTGSGETQYF
CDR3nt: TGCAGTGCTAGGAGGACAGGGTCGGGTGAGACCCAGTACTTC

d_gene: -
v_gene: TRBV7-2
j_gene: TRBJ1-2
abundance: few
CDR3aa: CATDYTGGDYGYTF
CDR3nt: TGTGCCACCGACTACACGGGGGGAGACTATGGCTACACCTTC

d_gene: TRBD1
v_gene: TRBV20-1
j_gene: TRBJ2-5
abundance: few
CDR3aa: CSARTGGETQYF
CDR3nt: TGCAGTGCTCGGACAGGGGGCGAGACCCAGTACTTC

d_gene: TRBD2
v_gene: TRBV9
j_gene: TRBJ2-5
abundance: -
CDR3aa: CASSVGTRATQYF
CDR3nt: TGTGCCAGCAGCGTCGGGACTAGAGCGACCCAGTACTTC

d_gene: TRBD1
v_gene: TRBV7-9
j_gene: TRBJ1-6
abundance: -
CDR3aa: CASSLERGRRNSPLHF
CDR3nt: TGTGCCAGCAGCTTAGAGAGGGGGCGCAGGAATTCACCCCTCCACTTT

d_gene: -
v_gene: TRBV28
j_gene: TRBJ1-2
abundance: -
CDR3aa: CASSLGRAYGYTF
CDR3nt: TGTGCCAGCAGTTTAGGCAGGGCCTATGGCTACACCTTC

d_gene: -
v_gene: TRBV5-4
j_gene: TRBJ2-3
abundance: -
CDR3aa: CASSSWLVDTQYF
CDR3nt: TGTGCCAGCAGCTCATGGCTGGTAGATACGCAGTATTTT

d_gene: TRBD1
v_gene: TRBV6-1
j_gene: TRBJ2-1
abundance: few
CDR3aa: CASTKGQGAYNEQFF
CDR3nt: TGTGCCAGCACCAAGGGGCAGGGGGCTTACAATGAGCAGTTCTTC

d_gene: -
v_gene: TRBV6-1
j_gene: TRBJ2-7
abundance: -
CDR3aa: CASSVSGFEQYF
CDR3nt: TGTGCCAGCAGTGTTAGCGGTTTCGAGCAGTACTTC

d_gene: -
v_gene: TRBV5-4
j_gene: TRBJ1-2
abundance: -
CDR3aa: CASSFDGYGYTF
CDR3nt: TGTGCCAGCAGCTTCGACGGGTATGGCTACACCTTC

d_gene: -
v_gene: TRBV12-3/TRBV12-4
j_gene: TRBJ1-6
abundance: once
CDR3aa: CASTWGVNSPLHF
CDR3nt: TGTGCCAGCACCTGGGGGGTGAATTCACCCCTCCACTTT

d_gene: TRBD2
v_gene: TRBV5-1
j_gene: TRBJ2-7
abundance: -
CDR3aa: CASENGASGVNEQYF
CDR3nt: TGCGCCAGCGAAAACGGGGCTAGCGGGGTGAACGAGCAGTACTTC

d_gene: TRBD1
v_gene: TRBV6-1
j_gene: TRBJ1-1
abundance: few
CDR3aa: CASRGEGAGGYEAFF
CDR3nt: TGTGCCAGCAGGGGGGAAGGGGCAGGGGGCTATGAAGCTTTCTTT

d_gene: -
v_gene: TRBV10-1
j_gene: TRBJ1-1
abundance: -
CDR3aa: CASSRDVGVSEAFF
CDR3nt: TGCGCCAGCAGTAGGGATGTGGGGGTCTCTGAAGCTTTCTTT

d_gene: -
v_gene: TRBV30
j_gene: TRBJ1-1
abundance: few
CDR3aa: CAWSAWGSKLATEAFF
CDR3nt: TGTGCCTGGAGTGCCTGGGGAAGTAAGTTGGCCACTGAAGCTTTCTTT

d_gene: -
v_gene: TRBV15
j_gene: TRBJ1-3
abundance: -
CDR3aa: CATSRRVGNTIYF
CDR3nt: TGTGCCACCAGCAGAAGAGTGGGAAACACCATATATTTT

d_gene: -
v_gene: TRBV2
j_gene: TRBJ1-1
abundance: -
CDR3aa: CASSDLRGRTEAFF
CDR3nt: TGTGCCAGCAGTGACCTCAGGGGAAGAACTGAAGCTTTCTTT

d_gene: -
v_gene: TRBV6-2/TRBV6-3
j_gene: TRBJ1-1
abundance: few
CDR3aa: CASSYPPQRGTGIFEAFF
CDR3nt: TGTGCCAGCAGTTACCCCCCCCAACGGGGGACGGGGATATTCGAAGCTTTCTTT

d_gene: TRBD2
v_gene: TRBV7-7
j_gene: TRBJ2-7
abundance: -
CDR3aa: CASSLFLREAYLRGQYF
CDR3nt: TGTGCCAGCAGCTTGTTTTTGCGGGAGGCCTACCTACGAGGGCAGTACTTC

d_gene: -
v_gene: TRBV5-1
j_gene: TRBJ2-2
abundance: few
CDR3aa: CASSLASGFSTGELFF
CDR3nt: TGCGCCAGCAGCTTGGCCTCGGGGTTTAGCACCGGGGAGCTGTTTTTT

d_gene: -
v_gene: TRBV11-2
j_gene: TRBJ1-6
abundance: -
CDR3aa: CASTSIRRRYNSPLHF
CDR3nt: TGTGCCAGCACCAGCATCCGTCGACGATATAATTCACCCCTCCACTTT

d_gene: -
v_gene: TRBV20-1
j_gene: TRBJ2-3
abundance: few
CDR3aa: CSASQRTSSTDTQYF
CDR3nt: TGCAGTGCTTCACAGCGGACTTCTAGCACAGATACGCAGTATTTT

d_gene: -
v_gene: TRBV15
j_gene: TRBJ2-5
abundance: -
CDR3aa: CATSRVLETQYF
CDR3nt: TGTGCCACCAGCAGAGTTCTAGAGACCCAGTACTTC

d_gene: -
v_gene: TRBV6-2/TRBV6-3
j_gene: TRBJ2-7
abundance: -
CDR3aa: CASTLTQNHYEQYF
CDR3nt: TGTGCCAGCACACTTACGCAGAACCACTACGAGCAGTACTTC

d_gene: -
v_gene: TRBV7-9
j_gene: TRBJ1-5
abundance: few
CDR3aa: CASSLSGGEPQHF
CDR3nt: TGTGCCAGCAGCTTATCGGGGGGAGAGCCCCAGCATTTT

d_gene: -
v_gene: TRBV12-3/TRBV12-4
j_gene: TRBJ1-6
abundance: few
CDR3aa: CASSLAQGNSPLHF
CDR3nt: TGTGCCAGCAGTTTAGCGCAGGGTAATTCACCCCTCCACTTT